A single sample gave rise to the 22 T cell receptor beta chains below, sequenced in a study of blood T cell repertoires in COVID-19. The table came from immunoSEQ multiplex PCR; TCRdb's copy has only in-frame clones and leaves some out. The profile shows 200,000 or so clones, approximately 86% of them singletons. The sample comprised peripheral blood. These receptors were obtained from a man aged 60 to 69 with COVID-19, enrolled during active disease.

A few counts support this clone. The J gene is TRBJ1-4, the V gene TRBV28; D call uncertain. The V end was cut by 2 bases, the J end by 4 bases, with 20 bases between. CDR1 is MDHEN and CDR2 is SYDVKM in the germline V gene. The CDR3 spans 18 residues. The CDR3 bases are TGTGCCAGCAGTTTAATAGGCGCACAGTCATCAAATAATGAAAAACTGTTTTTT. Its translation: CASSLIGAQSSNNEKLFF.

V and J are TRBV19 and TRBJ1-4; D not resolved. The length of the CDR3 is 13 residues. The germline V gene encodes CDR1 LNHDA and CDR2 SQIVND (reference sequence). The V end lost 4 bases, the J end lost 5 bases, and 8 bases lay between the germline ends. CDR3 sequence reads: CASSTGFNEKLFF. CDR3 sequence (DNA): TGTGCCAGTAGTACGGGATTCAATGAAAAACTGTTTTTT.

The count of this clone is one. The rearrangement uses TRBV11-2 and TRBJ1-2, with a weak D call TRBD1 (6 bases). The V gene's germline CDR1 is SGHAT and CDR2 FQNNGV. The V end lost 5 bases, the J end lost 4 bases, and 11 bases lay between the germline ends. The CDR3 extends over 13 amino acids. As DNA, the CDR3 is TGTGCCAGCAGCCAGGACAGCCTCTATGGCTACACCTTC. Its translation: CASSQDSLYGYTF.

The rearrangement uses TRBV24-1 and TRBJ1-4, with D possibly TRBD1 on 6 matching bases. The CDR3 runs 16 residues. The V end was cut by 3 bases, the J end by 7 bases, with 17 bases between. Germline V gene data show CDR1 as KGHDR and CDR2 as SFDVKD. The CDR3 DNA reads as TGTGCCACCAGTGATCCCTTTCGGGACATTGGTGAAAAACTGTTTTTT. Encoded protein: CATSDPFRDIGEKLFF.

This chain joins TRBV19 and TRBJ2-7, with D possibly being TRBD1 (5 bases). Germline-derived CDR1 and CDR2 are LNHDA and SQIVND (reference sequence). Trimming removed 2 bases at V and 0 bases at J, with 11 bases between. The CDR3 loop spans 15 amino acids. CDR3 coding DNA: TGTGCCAGTAGTATATCAGGGCTCACCTCCTACGAGCAGTACTTC. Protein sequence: CASSISGLTSYEQYF.

CDR3 sequence: CASPRQGAYYGELFF. The CDR3 DNA sequence: TGTGCCAGCCCCAGACAGGGGGCCTACTACGGGGAGCTGTTTTTT. The chain carries TRBV21-1 and TRBJ2-2; the table gives TRBD1 as D, unverified against the DNA. TRBV21-1 is annotated as a pseudogene. The CDR3 totals 15 residues.

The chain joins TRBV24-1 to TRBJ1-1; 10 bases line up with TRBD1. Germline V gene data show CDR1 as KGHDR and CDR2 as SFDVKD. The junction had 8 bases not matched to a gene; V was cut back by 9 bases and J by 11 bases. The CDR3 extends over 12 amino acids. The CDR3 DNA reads TGTGCCACCGCATCGGGGACAGGGGTGGCTTTCTTT. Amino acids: CATASGTGVAFF.

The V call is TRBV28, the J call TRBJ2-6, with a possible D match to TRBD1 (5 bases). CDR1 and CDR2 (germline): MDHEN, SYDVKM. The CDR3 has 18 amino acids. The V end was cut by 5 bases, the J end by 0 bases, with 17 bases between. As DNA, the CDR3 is TGTGCCAGCAGTGGAAGGCAGGGAAAGAGCTCTGGGGCCAACGTCCTGACTTTC. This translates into CASSGRQGKSSGANVLTF.

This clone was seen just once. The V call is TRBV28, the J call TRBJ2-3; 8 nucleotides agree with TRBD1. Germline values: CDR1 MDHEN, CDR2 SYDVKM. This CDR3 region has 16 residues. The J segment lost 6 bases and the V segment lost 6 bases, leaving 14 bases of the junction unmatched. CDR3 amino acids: CASRPQGATAHDTQYF. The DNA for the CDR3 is TGTGCCAGCAGACCCCAGGGGGCTACTGCACATGATACGCAGTATTTT.

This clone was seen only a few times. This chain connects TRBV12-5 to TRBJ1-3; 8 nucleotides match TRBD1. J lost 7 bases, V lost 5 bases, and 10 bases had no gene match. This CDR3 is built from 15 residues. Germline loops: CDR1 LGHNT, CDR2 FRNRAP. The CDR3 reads CASGLPGQAMNTIYF. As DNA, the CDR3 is TGTGCTAGTGGTCTACCGGGACAGGCCATGAACACCATATATTTT.

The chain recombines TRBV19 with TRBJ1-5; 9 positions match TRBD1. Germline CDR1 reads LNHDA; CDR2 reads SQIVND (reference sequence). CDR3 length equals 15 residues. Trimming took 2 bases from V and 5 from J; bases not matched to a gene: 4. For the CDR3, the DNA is TGTGCCAGTAGTATAATGGGACAGGGTGATCAGCCCCAGCATTTT. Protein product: CASSIMGQGDQPQHF.

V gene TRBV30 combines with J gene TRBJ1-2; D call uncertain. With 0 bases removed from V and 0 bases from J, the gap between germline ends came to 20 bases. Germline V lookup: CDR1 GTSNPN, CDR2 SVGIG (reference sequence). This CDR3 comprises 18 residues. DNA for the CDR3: TGTGCCTGGAGTGTACAGTCCAATTGGGCGTCAGCTAACTATGGCTACACCTTC. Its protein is CAWSVQSNWASANYGYTF.

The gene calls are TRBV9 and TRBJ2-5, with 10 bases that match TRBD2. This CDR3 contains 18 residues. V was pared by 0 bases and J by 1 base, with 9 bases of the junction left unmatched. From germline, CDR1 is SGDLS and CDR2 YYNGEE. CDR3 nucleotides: TGTGCCAGCAGCGTAGAGCTAGCGGGAGTCGCGGGCCAAGAGACCCAGTACTTC. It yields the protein CASSVELAGVAGQETQYF.

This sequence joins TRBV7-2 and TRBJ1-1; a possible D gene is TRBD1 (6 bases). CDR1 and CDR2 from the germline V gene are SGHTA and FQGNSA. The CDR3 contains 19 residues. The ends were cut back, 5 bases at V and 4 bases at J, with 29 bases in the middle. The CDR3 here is CASSPSLGTRGFRSTEAFF. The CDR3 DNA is TGTGCCAGCAGCCCCTCATTAGGGACACGGGGTTTCAGGAGCACTGAAGCTTTCTTT.

This CDR3 is CASGLVESQPQHF. CDR3 bases: TGTGCTAGTGGTTTGGTAGAGAGTCAGCCCCAGCATTTT. The chain employs TRBV12-5 and TRBJ1-5; D is undetermined. Germline lookup yields CDR1 LGHNT and CDR2 FRNRAP. This CDR3 spans 13 amino acids. With 0 bases removed from V and 6 bases from J, the gap between germline ends came to 6 bases. Full variable domain (outside the CDR3, taken from reference TRBV12-5 and TRBJ1-5): DARVTQTPRHKVTEMGQEVTMRCQPILGHNTVFWYRQTMMQGLELLAYFRNRAPLDDSGMPKDRFSAEMPDATLATLKIQPSEPRDSAVYFCASGLVESQPQHFGDGTRLSIL.

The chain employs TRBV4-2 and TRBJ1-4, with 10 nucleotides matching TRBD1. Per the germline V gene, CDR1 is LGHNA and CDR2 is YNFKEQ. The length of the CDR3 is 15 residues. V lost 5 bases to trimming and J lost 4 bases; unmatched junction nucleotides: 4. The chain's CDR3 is CASSVGQGNNEKLFF. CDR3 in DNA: TGTGCCAGCAGCGTGGGACAGGGGAATAATGAAAAACTGTTTTTT.

The DNA for the CDR3 is TGCGCCAGCAGCCCCGGGACAGTAAATGAAGCTTTCTTT. Its translation: CASSPGTVNEAFF. The chain links TRBV5-1 to TRBJ1-1; 7 positions agree with TRBD1. Germline V lookup: CDR1 SGHRS, CDR2 YFSETQ. V shed 4 bases, J shed 7 bases, and the junction held 7 bases outside the gene matches. This CDR3 has 13 amino acids. The full variable domain, rest sourced from reference TRBV5-1 and TRBJ1-1, is KAGVTQTPRYLIKTRGQQVTLSCSPISGHRSVSWYQQTPGQGLQFLFEYFSETQRNKGNFPGRFSGRQFSNSRSEMNVSTLELGDSALYLCASSPGTVNEAFFGQGTRLTVV.

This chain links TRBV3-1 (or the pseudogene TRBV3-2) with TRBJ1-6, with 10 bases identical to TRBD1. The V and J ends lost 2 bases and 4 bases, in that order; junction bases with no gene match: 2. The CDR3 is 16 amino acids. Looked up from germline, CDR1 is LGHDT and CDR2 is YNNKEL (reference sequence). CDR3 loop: CASSQWTGGYNSPLHF. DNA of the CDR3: TGTGCCAGCAGCCAATGGACAGGGGGATATAATTCACCCCTCCACTTT.

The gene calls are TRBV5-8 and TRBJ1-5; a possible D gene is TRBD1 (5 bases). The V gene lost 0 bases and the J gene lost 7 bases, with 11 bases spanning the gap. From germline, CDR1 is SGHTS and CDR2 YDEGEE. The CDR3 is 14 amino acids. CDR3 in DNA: TGTGCCAGCAGCTTGGGGACAATGAGGCAGCCCCAGCATTTT. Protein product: CASSLGTMRQPQHF.

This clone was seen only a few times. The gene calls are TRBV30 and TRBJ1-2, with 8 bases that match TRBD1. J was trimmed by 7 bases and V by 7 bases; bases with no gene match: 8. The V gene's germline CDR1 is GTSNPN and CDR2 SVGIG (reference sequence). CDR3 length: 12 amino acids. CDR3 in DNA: TGTGCCTTTGACGACAGGGGCTCTGGCTACACCTTC. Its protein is CAFDDRGSGYTF. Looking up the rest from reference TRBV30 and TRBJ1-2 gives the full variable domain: SQTIHQWPATLVQPVGSPLSLECTVEGTSNPNLYWYRQAAGRGLQLLFYSVGIGQISSEVPQNLSASRPQDRQFILSSKKLLLSDSGFYLCAFDDRGSGYTFGSGTRLTVV.

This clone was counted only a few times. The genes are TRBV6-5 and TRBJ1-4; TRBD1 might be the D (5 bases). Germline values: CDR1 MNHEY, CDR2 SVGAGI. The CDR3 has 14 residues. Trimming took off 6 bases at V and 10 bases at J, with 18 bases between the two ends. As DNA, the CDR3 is TGTGCCAGCAGGCTTCGGGGGGGGAGTGGAAAACTGTTTTTT. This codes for CASRLRGGSGKLFF.

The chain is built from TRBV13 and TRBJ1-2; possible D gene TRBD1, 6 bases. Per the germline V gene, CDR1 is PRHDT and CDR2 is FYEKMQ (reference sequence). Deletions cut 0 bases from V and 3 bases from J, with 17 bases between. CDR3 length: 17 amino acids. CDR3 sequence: CASSLGPRGRTYYGYTF. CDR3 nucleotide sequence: TGTGCCAGCAGCTTAGGTCCCAGGGGACGTACTTACTATGGCTACACCTTC.